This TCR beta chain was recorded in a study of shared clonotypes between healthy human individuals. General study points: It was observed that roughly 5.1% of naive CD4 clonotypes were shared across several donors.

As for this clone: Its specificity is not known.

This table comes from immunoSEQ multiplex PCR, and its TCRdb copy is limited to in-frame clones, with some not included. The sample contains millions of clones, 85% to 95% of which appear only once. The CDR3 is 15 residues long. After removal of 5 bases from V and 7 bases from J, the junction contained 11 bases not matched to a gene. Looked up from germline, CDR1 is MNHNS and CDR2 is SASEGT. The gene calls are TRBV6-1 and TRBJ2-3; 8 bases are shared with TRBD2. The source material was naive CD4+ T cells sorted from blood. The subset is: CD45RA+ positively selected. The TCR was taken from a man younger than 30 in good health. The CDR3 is CASSPRGEGTHTQYF. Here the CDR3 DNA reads TGTGCCAGCAGTCCGCGGGGGGAGGGGACACATACGCAGTATTTT.